The rows below give T cell receptor beta chains drawn from one sample of a study of OX40 agonist ivuxolimab in advanced cancers. Method: immunoSEQ multiplex PCR; TCRdb's copy keeps in-frame clones and lacks some. The sample holds 45,000 to 50,000 clones; around nine tenths are singletons and the top ten take about 1.9%. The source was CD4+ or CD8+ T cells sorted from blood, collected in a trial of the OX40 agonist ivuxolimab. These TCRs come from an adult with an advanced solid tumor such as melanoma, head and neck, liver or kidney cancer. Each CDR3 is given with its conserved first and last residue. The D gene is left open where the match is weak. Size is stated for part of the rows, as once, few or many counts, or as a class when the clone is expanded.

CDR3,DNA,J,D,V,size
CASSFGGEGLFF,TGTGCCAGCAGCTTTGGAGGTGAGGGACTGTTTTTT,TRBJ1-4,.,TRBV7-9,few
CASSSTNQGYTF,TGCGCCAGCAGCTCGACTAATCAGGGCTACACCTTC,TRBJ1-2,.,TRBV5-1,.
CASSRKGQGRIVNTEAFF,TGTGCCAGCAGCCGAAAAGGACAGGGGAGAATTGTAAACACTGAAGCTTTCTTT,TRBJ1-1,TRBD1,TRBV7-9,once
CASSLGVEDTEAFF,TGTGCCAGCAGCTTGGGGGTGGAGGACACTGAAGCTTTCTTT,TRBJ1-1,.,TRBV5-5,once
CASSMQGSTDTQYF,TGTGCCAGTAGTATGCAGGGGAGCACAGATACGCAGTATTTT,TRBJ2-3,.,TRBV19,.
CASSLRTDTQYF,TGTGCCAGCAGCTTACGCACAGATACGCAGTATTTT,TRBJ2-3,.,TRBV7-9,.
CASSQARAANTGELFF,TGTGCCAGCAGCCAAGCCCGAGCGGCGAACACCGGGGAGCTGTTTTTT,TRBJ2-2,.,TRBV14,once
CASSEVGQGAGEQYF,TGTGCCAGCAGTGAGGTGGGCCAGGGGGCGGGTGAGCAGTACTTC,TRBJ2-7,TRBD1,TRBV2,.
CASSGRSGGYTF,TGTGCCTCTAGTGGCAGATCCGGTGGCTACACCTTC,TRBJ1-2,.,TRBV19,.
CASSPLAGVADTQYF,TGTGCCAGCTCACCTCTAGCGGGAGTGGCAGATACGCAGTATTTT,TRBJ2-3,TRBD2,TRBV18,.
CASSPDLNGEETQYF,TGTGCCAGCAGCCCCGACCTAAATGGGGAAGAGACCCAGTACTTC,TRBJ2-5,.,TRBV5-4,.
CASSGGFANSPLHF,TGTGCCAGCAGTGGCGGGTTTGCCAATTCACCCCTCCACTTT,TRBJ1-6,.,TRBV25-1,.
CASTAGGQGVYEQYF,TGTGCCAGTACCGCAGGCGGACAGGGGGTCTACGAGCAGTACTTC,TRBJ2-7,TRBD1,TRBV19,.
CASSPPRELAVTDTQYF,TGCGCCAGCAGTCCCCCCCGAGAGCTAGCGGTTACAGATACGCAGTATTTT,TRBJ2-3,TRBD2,TRBV4-1,.
CASRFLLRRCNQPQHF,TGTGCAAGTCGCTTTCTCCTCAGAAGATGCAATCAGCCCCAGCATTTT,TRBJ1-5,.,TRBV12-2,.
CSAGGGGYTF,TGCAGTGCTGGGGGCGGTGGCTACACCTTC,TRBJ1-2,.,TRBV20-1,.
CAISEQLFSYEQYF,TGTGCCATCAGTGAACAACTCTTCTCCTACGAGCAGTACTTC,TRBJ2-7,.,TRBV10-3,.
CASRKAGGYQETQYF,TGCGCCAGCCGGAAAGCGGGGGGGTACCAAGAGACCCAGTACTTC,TRBJ2-5,TRBD2,TRBV5-1,once
CASSWANSPLHF,TGTGCCAGCAGTTGGGCCAATTCACCCCTCCACTTT,TRBJ1-6,.,TRBV6-1,.
CASSSGQPGLSGNTIYF,TGTGCCAGCAGCTCGGGACAGCCAGGACTCTCTGGAAACACCATATATTTT,TRBJ1-3,TRBD1,TRBV7-3,once
CASSPQGAGTEAFF,TGTGCCAGCAGCCCCCAGGGGGCAGGCACTGAAGCTTTCTTT,TRBJ1-1,TRBD1,TRBV7-3,.
CASSSLGYNEQFF,TGTGCCAGCAGTTCCCTAGGATACAATGAGCAGTTCTTC,TRBJ2-1,.,TRBV27,.